This section outlines one T cell receptor beta chain sequence together with its context. An end of the junction differs from the germline gene, which may be a read error. The sample is drawn from a study of blood T cell repertoires in COVID-19. Study-level background: The cDNA or gDNA used as material had been derived from T cells, B-cell-depleted T cells, or PBMCs.

Clones were read by immunoSEQ multiplex PCR, and TCRdb kept only the in-frame ones, dropping some. The sample holds under 150,000 clones; 77% are singletons and the top ten take roughly 8.6%. The germline gives CDR1 SGHTA, CDR2 FQGNSA. The CDR3 length is 15 residues. Sequenced: peripheral blood. V is TRBV7-2 and J is TRBJ2-5, with D unresolved. The receptor's source is a woman in her 50s with active or convalescent COVID-19. CDR3 bases: TGTGCCAGCACCTTAAGGAGTCAATGGGAAGAGACCCAGTACTTC. Translated, it gives CASTLRSQWEETQYF.